The next 4 T cell receptor beta chains were all read from a single sample in a study of blood T cell repertoires in COVID-19. Measured with immunoSEQ multiplex PCR; TCRdb has only the in-frame clones, and not every one. The table shows 250,000 to 400,000 clones, with roughly 90% occurring only once. The specimen sequenced was PBMCs or T cells enriched from blood (not recorded which). Receptors were obtained from a man aged 55 to 70 who had recovered from COVID-19.

The chain employs TRBV27 and TRBJ2-7; a possible D gene is TRBD2 (6 bases). This CDR3 comprises 17 residues. V lost 2 bases and J 4 bases, leaving 21 bases between the germline ends. Germline loops: CDR1 MNHEY, CDR2 SMNVEV (reference sequence). This CDR3 is CASSLEATSGYLYEQYF. The CDR3 DNA reads TGTGCCAGCAGTTTAGAGGCCACAAGCGGGTACCTGTACGAGCAGTACTTC.

The chain carries TRBV7-2 and TRBJ2-1; 12 positions agree with TRBD2. In germline, CDR1 is SGHTA, CDR2 FQGNSA. The V gene end was trimmed by 2 bases and the J gene end by 7 bases; junction bases not matched to a gene: 6. The CDR3 extends over 16 amino acids. The CDR3 sequence: CASSLPSGRGGNEQFF. The CDR3, as DNA: TGTGCCAGCAGCTTACCTAGCGGGAGGGGGGGGAATGAGCAGTTCTTC.

V and J are TRBV7-3 and TRBJ2-1; tentatively, D is TRBD1 (6 bases). The CDR3 extends over 14 amino acids. Germline lookup yields CDR1 SGHTA and CDR2 FQGTGA. V was pared by 3 bases and J by 7 bases, with 13 bases between. This CDR3 reads CASSFGDTRNEQFF. CDR3 DNA: TGTGCCAGCAGCTTCGGGGACACGAGGAATGAGCAGTTCTTC.

The chain combines TRBV7-3 with TRBJ2-3, with D unclear. V shed 5 bases and J shed 2 bases, with 11 bases lying between them. Germline V gene lookup returns CDR1 SGHTA and CDR2 FQGTGA. This CDR3 comprises 14 residues. The CDR3 DNA reads as TGTGCCAGCAGCGTCGGGTCACCCACAGATACGCAGTATTTT. Translating it yields CASSVGSPTDTQYF.